The entry that follows covers one T cell receptor (beta chain) sequence. The sample originates from a study of T cell responses to AZD1222 COVID-19 vaccine. The CDR3 sequence is 14 residues long. Germline V gene data show CDR1 as MDHEN and CDR2 as SYDVKM. With V trimmed by 6 bases and J by 3 bases, 6 bases remained unmatched. Sequenced by immunoSEQ multiplex PCR; TCRdb stores in-frame clones only, minus some. In the table there are tens of thousands of clones, roughly nine tenths of which are singletons. V gene TRBV28 combines with J gene TRBJ2-7; the match to TRBD1 covers 9 bases. The TCR comes from an adult in good health. Sequencing used peripheral blood, obtained on day 0 of AZD1222 vaccination. CDR3 bases: TGTGCCAGCAGACGGAACAGGGGGCTCTACGAGCAGTACTTC. The encoded protein is CASRRNRGLYEQYF.